This is a list of T cell receptor beta chains from one sample in a study of OX40 agonist ivuxolimab in advanced cancers. Using immunoSEQ multiplex PCR, the repertoire was profiled, and TCRdb retains in-frame clones only, with some absent. Altogether roughly 70,000 clones are present, about nine tenths being singletons, with the ten largest covering about 2%. Here the sequenced sample was CD4+ or CD8+ T cells sorted from blood, taken in a trial of the OX40 agonist ivuxolimab. Every receptor here comes from an adult with an advanced solid tumor such as melanoma, head and neck, liver or kidney cancer. Each CDR3 is given with its conserved first and last residue. The D gene is left open where the match is weak. Expanded clones get a size class; other rows say once, few or many, or leave the size out.

>TRBV7-8|TRBJ2-3|TRBD2|-
CASSIRLAGATDTQYF
TGTGCCAGCAGCATCAGACTAGCGGGGGCCACAGATACGCAGTATTTT
>TRBV18|TRBJ1-2|-|-
CASSPPGGGKLNGYTF
TGTGCCAGCTCACCACCAGGGGGTGGGAAACTGAATGGCTACACCTTC
>TRBV7-8|TRBJ1-1|TRBD1|-
CASSVLKTGLNTEAFF
TGTGCCAGCAGCGTACTTAAGACAGGGCTGAACACTGAAGCTTTCTTT
>TRBV5-6|TRBJ2-7|-|-
CASSLDVRGSAYEQYF
TGTGCCAGCAGCTTAGACGTCAGGGGATCGGCCTACGAGCAGTACTTC
>TRBV5-5|TRBJ1-6|-|-
CASSLIRGSSPLHF
TGTGCCAGCAGCTTGATAAGGGGCAGTTCACCCCTCCACTTT
>TRBV25-1|TRBJ2-5|-|few
CASSEPPQGAQETQYF
TGTGCCAGCAGTGAACCTCCACAAGGGGCACAAGAGACCCAGTACTTC
>TRBV19|TRBJ2-1|TRBD2|-
CASSQGGIEQFF
TGTGCCAGTAGTCAGGGAGGGATTGAGCAGTTCTTC
>TRBV28|TRBJ1-5|TRBD1|-
CASSLGQGGNQPQHF
TGTGCCAGCAGCCTGGGACAGGGTGGCAATCAGCCCCAGCATTTT
>TRBV7-9|TRBJ1-4|-|once
CASHRGGANEKLFF
TGTGCCAGCCATAGAGGAGGGGCGAATGAAAAACTGTTTTTT
>TRBV5-4|TRBJ2-2|-|-
CASSPPGNTGELFF
TGTGCCAGCAGCCCCCCCGGGAACACCGGGGAGCTGTTTTTT
>TRBV28|TRBJ2-2|-|-
CASSFSGTSFGELFF
TGTGCCAGCAGTTTTTCCGGGACTTCTTTCGGGGAGCTGTTTTTT
>TRBV5-6|TRBJ2-3|TRBD2|-
CASSWAGGASTDTQYF
TGTGCCAGCAGCTGGGCCGGGGGGGCTAGCACAGATACGCAGTATTTT
>TRBV5-6|TRBJ2-1|-|-
CASSFSANSYNEQFF
TGTGCCAGCAGCTTTTCGGCTAACTCCTACAATGAGCAGTTCTTC
>TRBV5-4|TRBJ1-4|-|-
CASSFNRDGEKLFF
TGTGCCAGCAGCTTTAACAGGGACGGGGAAAAACTGTTTTTT
>TRBV5-5|TRBJ1-1|TRBD1|-
CASSYTGVRTEAFF
TGTGCCAGCAGCTACACAGGGGTGCGGACTGAAGCTTTCTTT
>TRBV30|TRBJ2-6|TRBD1|-
CAWTGTGVSGANVLTF
TGTGCCTGGACGGGGACAGGAGTCTCTGGGGCCAACGTCCTGACTTTC
>TRBV19|TRBJ1-5|-|-
CASSIDSVKHFGDGTRVLRQHF
-
>TRBV9|TRBJ2-2|TRBD2|-
CASSVLAGYTGELFF
TGTGCCAGCAGCGTACTAGCGGGGTACACCGGGGAGCTGTTTTTT
>TRBV7-9|TRBJ2-3|-|-
CASSQTGPGGTDTQYF
TGTGCCAGCAGCCAAACCGGACCCGGTGGCACAGATACGCAGTATTTT
>TRBV27|TRBJ1-2|TRBD1|-
CASSSHQGAKGYTF
TGTGCCAGCAGTTCTCATCAGGGGGCAAAAGGCTACACCTTC
>TRBV5-6|TRBJ1-6|TRBD1|-
CASSLWDREAYNSPLHF
TGTGCCAGCAGCTTGTGGGACAGGGAGGCCTATAATTCACCCCTCCACTTT
>TRBV30|TRBJ2-4|-|-
CAWSVLGGQVQYF
TGTGCCTGGAGTGTACTTGGGGGTCAGGTTCAGTACTTC
>TRBV28|TRBJ1-5|-|-
CASTALGQPQHF
TGTGCCAGCACAGCCCTGGGGCAGCCCCAGCATTTT
>TRBV10-3|TRBJ2-7|TRBD1|-
CAARDREAEQYF
TGTGCCGCCCGGGACAGGGAGGCCGAGCAGTACTTC
>TRBV11-2|TRBJ2-2|TRBD2|once
CASSGAGGPAGELFF
TGTGCCAGCAGCGGAGCGGGGGGGCCAGCCGGGGAGCTGTTTTTT
>TRBV7-2|TRBJ2-6|TRBD1|-
CASSQGQGIGGANVLTF
TGTGCCAGCAGCCAAGGACAGGGAATCGGGGGAGCCAACGTCCTGACTTTC
>TRBV6-4|TRBJ1-1|-|-
CASSGGMNTEAFF
TGTGCCAGCAGTGGGGGAATGAACACTGAAGCTTTCTTT
>TRBV19|TRBJ1-2|TRBD1|-
CASSLRQGWYPNYGYTF
TGTGCCAGTAGTCTTCGACAGGGTTGGTACCCTAACTATGGCTACACCTTC
>TRBV7-9|TRBJ1-1|-|once
CASSLNGGANTEAFF
TGTGCCAGCAGCTTAAATGGGGGAGCGAACACTGAAGCTTTCTTT
>TRBV29-1|TRBJ2-2|-|-
CSVEQAGGTNTGELFF
TGCAGCGTTGAACAGGCCGGGGGCACGAACACCGGGGAGCTGTTTTTT
>TRBV7-8|TRBJ2-1|TRBD2|-
CASSLELAGARWDEQFF
TGTGCCAGCAGCTTAGAATTAGCGGGGGCTCGCTGGGATGAGCAGTTCTTC
>TRBV30|TRBJ1-1|-|-
CAWSGGGEAFF
TGTGCCTGGAGTGGTGGCGGGGAAGCTTTCTTT
>TRBV19|TRBJ2-3|TRBD2|-
CASSGLLRLAGGLDTQYF
TGTGCCAGTAGTGGACTACTACGACTAGCGGGGGGGCTGGATACGCAGTATTTT
>TRBV6-6|TRBJ1-1|-|-
CASRRDGNTEAFF
TGTGCCAGCAGAAGGGACGGAAACACTGAAGCTTTCTTT
>TRBV6-1|TRBJ2-5|TRBD1|-
CATTGVETQYF
TGTGCCACGACAGGGGTCGAGACCCAGTACTTC